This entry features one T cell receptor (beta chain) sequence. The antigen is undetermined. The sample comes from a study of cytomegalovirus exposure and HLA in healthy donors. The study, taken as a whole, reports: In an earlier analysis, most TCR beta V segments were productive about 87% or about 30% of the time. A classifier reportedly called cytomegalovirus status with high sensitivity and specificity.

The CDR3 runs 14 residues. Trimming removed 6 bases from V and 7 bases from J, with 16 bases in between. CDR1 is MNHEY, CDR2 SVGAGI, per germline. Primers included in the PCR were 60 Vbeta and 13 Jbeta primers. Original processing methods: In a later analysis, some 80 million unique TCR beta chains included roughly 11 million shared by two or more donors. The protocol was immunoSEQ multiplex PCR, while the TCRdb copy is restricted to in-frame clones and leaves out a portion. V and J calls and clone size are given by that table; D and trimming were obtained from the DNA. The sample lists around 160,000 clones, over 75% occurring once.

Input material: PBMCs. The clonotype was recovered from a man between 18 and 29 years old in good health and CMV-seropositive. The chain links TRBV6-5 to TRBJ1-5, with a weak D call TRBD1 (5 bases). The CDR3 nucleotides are TGTGCCAGCAGGGAGCCGGGGGTAGAGCAGCCCCAGCATTTT. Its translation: CASREPGVEQPQHF.